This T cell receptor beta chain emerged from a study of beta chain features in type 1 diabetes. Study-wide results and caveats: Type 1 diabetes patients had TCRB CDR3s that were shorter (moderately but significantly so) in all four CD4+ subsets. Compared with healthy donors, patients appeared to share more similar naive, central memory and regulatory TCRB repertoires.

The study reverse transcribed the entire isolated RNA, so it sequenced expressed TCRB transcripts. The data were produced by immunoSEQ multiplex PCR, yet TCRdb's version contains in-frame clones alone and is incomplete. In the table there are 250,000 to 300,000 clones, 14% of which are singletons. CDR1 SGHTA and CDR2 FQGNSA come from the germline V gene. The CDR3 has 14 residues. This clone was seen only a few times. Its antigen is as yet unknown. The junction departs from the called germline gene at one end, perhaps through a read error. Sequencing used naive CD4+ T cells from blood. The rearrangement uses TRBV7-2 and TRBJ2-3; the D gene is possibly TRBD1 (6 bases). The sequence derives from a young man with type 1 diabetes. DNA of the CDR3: TGTGCCAGCAGCCCCAGGGGACCCACAAATACGCAGTATTTT. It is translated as CASSPRGPTNTQYF.